This TCR beta chain was found in a study of pediatric ulcerative colitis. Sequencing was at survey level. Profiling relied on immunoSEQ multiplex PCR, and the TCRdb table lists in-frame clones only, not all of them. Found here are 30,000 to 45,000 clones, around three quarters of them singletons; the top ten hold about 0.73%. General study results and limits: Compared with controls, ulcerative colitis showed greater blood-rectum clone sharing.

A remark on this clone: The antigen remains undetermined.

During colonoscopy, one to two rectal pinch biopsies were collected. Before the diagnostic colonoscopy, ulcerative colitis patients were free of immunosuppressive medication. Sequenced sample: gut tissue. This TCR derives from a boy aged 5 to 17 with moderate ulcerative colitis.

The CDR3 sequence: CASSQEYGRGSGNTIYF. The CDR3 region has the DNA TGTGCCAGCAGCCAAGAATATGGCAGGGGGTCTGGAAACACCATATATTTT. The chain couples TRBV14 to TRBJ1-3; 7 bases line up with TRBD1. The CDR3 runs 17 residues. Germline CDR1 and CDR2: SGHDN and FVKESK. J was trimmed by 1 base and V by 0 bases; bases with no gene match: 6.